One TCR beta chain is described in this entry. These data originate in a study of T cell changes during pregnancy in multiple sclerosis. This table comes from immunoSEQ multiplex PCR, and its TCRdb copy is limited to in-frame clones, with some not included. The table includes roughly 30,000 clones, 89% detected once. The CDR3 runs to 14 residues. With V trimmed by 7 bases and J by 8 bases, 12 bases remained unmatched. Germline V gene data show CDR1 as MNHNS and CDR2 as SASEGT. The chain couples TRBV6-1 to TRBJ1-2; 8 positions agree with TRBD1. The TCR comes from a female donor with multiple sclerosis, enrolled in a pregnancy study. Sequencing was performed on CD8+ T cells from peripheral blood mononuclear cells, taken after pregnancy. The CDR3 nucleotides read TGTGCCAGCAACTACAGGGGGGGAGGAAGCGGCTACACCTTC. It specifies CASNYRGGGSGYTF.